Listed here are 21 T cell receptor beta chains from one sample, sequenced in a study of T-cell reconstitution after alpha-beta-depleted transplantation in children. Using unique molecular identifiers, the investigators prepared the TCRbeta library. MiXCR, applied by TCRdb to the PCR reads, yields one record per CDR3 protein. The sample shows fewer than 550,000 distinct CDR3 sequences, about an eighth of them seen only once. The sequences come from PBMCs, mostly from graft donor cells, collected 180 days after TCRalphabeta/CD19-depleted stem cell transplant. These receptors came from a female patient aged 2-15 years who had a stem cell transplant for aplastic anemia, so the T cells may come from the graft donor.

There are a few counts of this clonotype. The V and J genes are TRBV5-1 and TRBJ2-7, with 7 bases identical to TRBD2. CDR3 length equals 13 residues. Germline V gene data show CDR1 as SGHRS and CDR2 as YFSETQ. J was trimmed by 7 bases and V by 4 bases; bases with no gene match: 8. The CDR3 sequence: CASSPPGGREQYF. The CDR3 nucleotides read TGCGCCAGCAGCCCCCCGGGGGGAAGGGAGCAGTACTTC.

This clonotype was seen a single time. This chain links TRBV4-1 with TRBJ2-5, with D possibly called TRBD1 or TRBD2 (5 bases each). The CDR3 has 15 residues. Trimming pared 4 bases from V and 0 bases from J, leaving 12 bases between. CDR1 MGHRA and CDR2 YSYEKL come from the germline V gene. This CDR3 is CASSRGRGYQETQYF. The CDR3 DNA sequence: TGCGCCAGCAGCCGAGGACGGGGCTACCAAGAGACCCAGTACTTC.

This clonotype was observed a handful of times. CDR3 amino acids: CSAGRPNEQFF. CDR3 nucleotides: TGCAGCGCGGGGAGGCCCAATGAGCAGTTCTTC. The J gene is TRBJ2-1, the V gene TRBV29-1, with a possible D match to TRBD2 (6 bases). Germline CDR1 and CDR2: SQVTM and ANQGSEA. CDR3 length: 11 residues. V was cut by 7 bases and J by 6 bases, with 10 bases left in between.

This clonotype showed up just a few times. This chain connects TRBV29-1 to TRBJ2-7, with D possibly being TRBD1 or TRBD2 (5 bases each). The V end was cut by 6 bases, the J end by 2 bases, with 11 bases between. Looked up from germline, CDR1 is SQVTM and CDR2 is ANQGSEA. The CDR3 sequence is 12 residues long. Here the CDR3 DNA reads TGCAGCGTCGGGGACGGAACCTACGAGCAGTACTTC. Translation: CSVGDGTYEQYF.

This clonotype has only a few counts. The chain links TRBV21-1 to TRBJ1-4; the table's D gene call, TRBD1, was not cross checked with the DNA. TRBV21-1 is a pseudogene segment. The CDR3 extends over 17 amino acids. CDR3: CASSKGGRNPLNEKLFF. Written as DNA, the CDR3 is TGTGCCAGCAGCAAAGGGGGGCGCAACCCCTTAAATGAAAAACTGTTTTTT.

The chain recombines TRBV27 with TRBJ2-5, with a weak D call TRBD1 (6 bases). CDR1 and CDR2 from the germline V gene are MNHEY and SMNVEV (reference sequence). CDR3 length: 13 amino acids. Trimming stripped 11 bases from V and 3 bases from J, with 16 bases between. In DNA, the CDR3 is TGTGCCTCAAGAGGGTCAGGGGAAGAGACCCAGTACTTC. Its translation: CASRGSGEETQYF.

The chain combines TRBV4-2 with TRBJ1-1; D unresolved. The CDR3 loop spans 15 amino acids. From germline, CDR1 is LGHNA and CDR2 YNFKEQ. V lost 0 bases to trimming and J lost 0 bases, with 8 bases between them. The CDR3 protein is CASSQDRNMNTEAFF. The CDR3 bases are TGTGCCAGCAGCCAAGATAGAAATATGAACACTGAAGCTTTCTTT.

This clonotype was observed a handful of times. The chain couples TRBV5-4 to TRBJ2-5, with D uncertain. The V end was cut by 4 bases, the J end by 1 base, with 8 bases between. This CDR3 region has 13 residues. The V gene's germline CDR1 is SGHNT and CDR2 YYREEE (reference sequence). For the CDR3, the DNA is TGTGCCAGCAGCAGTATCTTCCAAGAGACCCAGTACTTC. Amino acids: CASSSIFQETQYF.

The chain employs TRBV12-3 or TRBV12-4 and TRBJ1-2; D gene unclear. V lost 3 bases and J 8 bases, leaving 10 bases between the germline ends. This CDR3 is built from 12 residues. CDR3 DNA: TGTGCCAGCAGTTTTCCGGACGGAGGCTACACCTTC. This gives the protein CASSFPDGGYTF.

There are a few counts of this clonotype. This chain connects TRBV7-9 to TRBJ2-7, with TRBD1 matching over 8 bases. Germline assignment: CDR1 SEHNR and CDR2 FQNEAQ (reference sequence). Germline trimming cut 5 bases from V and 5 bases from J; bases unmatched to any gene: 11. The CDR3 is 15 amino acids. The CDR3: CASSPRGRGHDEQYF. As DNA, the CDR3 is TGTGCCAGCAGCCCCAGGGGCAGGGGGCACGACGAGCAGTACTTC.

This clonotype was counted ten times or more. V gene TRBV6-2 or TRBV6-3 combines with J gene TRBJ2-1; D may be TRBD1 (5 bases). The V gene's germline CDR1 is MNHEY and CDR2 SVGEGT. V was trimmed by 7 bases and J by 0 bases, leaving 16 bases between them. CDR3 length: 16 residues. The DNA for the CDR3 is TGTGCCAGCACCCACTCAGGCGACAGCTCCTACAATGAGCAGTTCTTC. It specifies CASTHSGDSSYNEQFF.

The rearrangement joins TRBV20-1 to TRBJ2-7; a weak D match, TRBD2 (5 bases). CDR1 and CDR2 from the germline V gene are DFQATT and SNEGSKA (reference sequence). There are 12 residues in the CDR3. Between the trimmed V and J ends, which lost 1 base and 7 bases, there was a span of 11 bases. CDR3 region: CSARVRAEEQYF. CDR3 DNA sequence: TGCAGTGCTAGAGTGCGAGCGGAGGAGCAGTACTTC.

This clonotype has at least ten counts. This sequence joins TRBV6-2 or TRBV6-3 and TRBJ2-3, with a possible D match to TRBD2 (6 bases). Per the germline V gene, CDR1 is MNHEY and CDR2 is SVGEGT. This CDR3 has 14 residues. V lost 5 bases and J lost 4, with 13 bases in between. For the CDR3, the DNA is TGTGCCAGCAGTGGGACTCCCCTAGCAGATACGCAGTATTTT. It encodes CASSGTPLADTQYF.

This clonotype was observed a few times. The J gene is TRBJ2-7, the V gene TRBV20-1; TRBD1 matches at 9 bases. Germline trimming cut 3 bases from V and 0 bases from J; bases unmatched to any gene: 6. The CDR3 runs to 15 residues. Germline CDR1 DFQATT, CDR2 SNEGSKA (reference sequence). CDR3 in amino acids: CSAREGQGSSYEQYV. The CDR3 DNA reads TGCAGTGCTAGGGAGGGACAGGGCAGCTCCTACGAGCAGTACGTC.

This clonotype was counted between two and nine times. The chain employs TRBV11-2 and TRBJ2-1, with D perhaps given as TRBD1 or TRBD2 (6 bases each). The V and J ends lost 7 bases and 0 bases respectively, with 19 bases between them. The CDR3 is 17 residues long. CDR1 and CDR2 (germline): SGHAT, FQNNGV. The CDR3 is CASTLDGGPSSYNEQFF. The CDR3 nucleotides read TGTGCCAGCACCCTAGATGGGGGGCCCAGCTCCTACAATGAGCAGTTCTTC.

The V gene is TRBV6-1, the J gene TRBJ2-4, with D possibly matching TRBD1 (5 bases). Germline V gene lookup returns CDR1 MNHNS and CDR2 SASEGT. This CDR3 is 16 amino acids long. V lost 0 bases and J 7 bases, leaving 16 bases between the germline ends. DNA of the CDR3: TGTGCCAGCAGTGAAGCATGGAGCAGGGTCAAGAACATTCAGTACTTC. It encodes CASSEAWSRVKNIQYF.

The rearrangement links TRBV29-1 to TRBJ2-6, with D perhaps TRBD1 (6 bases). Trimming cost V 6 bases and J 2 bases, with 14 bases left between them. The V gene's germline CDR1 is SQVTM and CDR2 ANQGSEA. This CDR3 is built from 15 residues. The CDR3 DNA follows: TGCAGCGTCCAGACCAGGGGAACTGGGGCCAACGTCCTGACTTTC. Residues: CSVQTRGTGANVLTF.

This clonotype was observed many times. The genes are TRBV10-3 and TRBJ2-3; possible D gene TRBD1, 5 bases. Trimming removed 9 bases from V and 0 bases from J, with 22 bases in between. Per germline, CDR1 ENHRY and CDR2 SYGVKD. The CDR3 contains 17 residues. This CDR3 is CAISTVPTTYSTDTQYF. The CDR3 DNA reads as TGTGCCATTTCGACAGTACCAACAACTTATAGCACAGATACGCAGTATTTT.

This clonotype was seen a handful of times. The chain joins TRBV15 to TRBJ2-7; D unclear. The germline V gene has CDR1 LNHNV and CDR2 YYDKDF (reference sequence). The V and J ends lost 0 bases and 2 bases respectively, with 8 bases between them. CDR3 size: 14 residues. This CDR3 is CATSRDRIPYEQYV. CDR3 DNA sequence: TGTGCCACCAGCAGAGATCGTATCCCCTACGAGCAGTACGTC.

This clonotype was found a few times. V and J are TRBV20-1 and TRBJ2-7; 11 positions agree with TRBD2. The ends lost 0 bases at V and 4 bases at J; junction bases unmatched: 11. Looked up from germline, CDR1 is DFQATT and CDR2 is SNEGSKA (reference sequence). The CDR3 extends over 17 amino acids. The CDR3 sequence: CSARERSGLAARYEQYF. The DNA of the CDR3 is TGCAGTGCTAGAGAGCGGTCGGGACTAGCGGCACGGTACGAGCAGTACTTC.

The sample holds a few counts of this clonotype. CDR3 sequence (DNA): TGTGCCACCTACTCCAGGAGCGCCTACAATGAGCAGTTCTTC. This sequence encodes CATYSRSAYNEQFF. The V call is TRBV6-1, the J call TRBJ2-1; no reliable D call. Between the trimmed V and J ends, which lost 10 bases and 2 bases, there was a span of 15 bases. Germline V CDR1 and CDR2: MNHNS, SASEGT. This CDR3 comprises 14 residues.